A single sample is the source of the 2 T cell receptor beta chains below, sequenced in a study of T cells after yellow fever vaccination. TCRdb re-derived calls from the 5' RACE reads in MiXCR, one entry per CDR3 protein. The repertoire holds about 160,000 distinct CDR3 sequences, roughly 9% seen once, with under 40% in the top ten. This sample comprised CD8+ T cells sorted from PBMCs, obtained 45 days after the yellow fever booster vaccination. The receptors originated from a man aged 18 to 30 who received the YFV17D yellow fever vaccine.

The rearrangement uses TRBV2 and TRBJ2-7; D perhaps matches TRBD1 (5 bases). This CDR3 comprises 14 residues. Germline assignment: CDR1 SNHLY and CDR2 FYNNEI. The germline V and J ends were trimmed by 3 bases and 2 bases, with 11 bases remaining between them. The CDR3: CASSEFPGTYEQYV. In DNA, the CDR3 is TGTGCCAGCAGTGAGTTTCCAGGGACCTACGAGCAGTACGTC.

This clonotype came up a few times. This rearrangement joins TRBV20-1 to TRBJ2-7; D might be TRBD1 (6 bases). This CDR3 has 16 amino acids. V was shortened by 3 bases and J by 0 bases, with 18 bases between the two germline ends. Germline V gives CDR1 DFQATT, CDR2 SNEGSKA (reference sequence). CDR3: CSASDLGHGPSYEQYV. CDR3 DNA sequence: TGCAGTGCTAGTGACTTGGGACATGGTCCCTCCTACGAGCAGTACGTC.